A selection of T cell receptor beta chains follows, all from one sample in a study of neoadjuvant nivolumab and ipilimumab in lung cancer. Clones were sequenced by immunoSEQ multiplex PCR, and TCRdb holds only the in-frame ones, with some missing. Here the sample spans about 29,000 clones, 83% being singletons. This specimen was tumor tissue, taken after neoadjuvant nivolumab, alone or with ipilimumab, at or shortly before surgery. Receptor source: an adult with non-small cell lung cancer. CDR3s include the opening cysteine and the closing phenylalanine or tryptophan. Each record gives: D gene, clone size, V gene, CDR3 length, J gene, CDR3 DNA, CDR3 protein. A D gene is named only where the DNA matches it firmly. Expanded clones are given a class, and other clones once, few, many or no size at all.

NA	few	TRBV7-8	15	TRBJ1-2	TGTGCCAGCAGCTTAGCCTACGGCTCTAACTATGGCTACACCTTC	CASSLAYGSNYGYTF
TRBD1	NA	TRBV7-8	17	TRBJ1-3	TGTGCCAGCAGCTTAGAGGCCCAGGGGGCGCGGGGAAACACCATATATTTT	CASSLEAQGARGNTIYF
NA	few	TRBV18	15	TRBJ1-2	TGTGCCAGCTCATCCGGCCATTATATTAACTATGGCTACACCTTC	CASSSGHYINYGYTF
NA	few	TRBV12-5	13	TRBJ1-5	TGTGCTAGTGTTTCAGGAAGCAATCAGCCCCAGCATTTT	CASVSGSNQPQHF
NA	NA	TRBV11-2	13	TRBJ2-1	TGTGCCAGCATTTACCCGGACCACAATGAGCAGTTCTTC	CASIYPDHNEQFF
TRBD2	NA	TRBV6-5	15	TRBJ2-2	TGTGCCAGCAGGCCGAGCGGGGGGAACACCGGGGAGCTGTTTTTT	CASRPSGGNTGELFF
NA	once	TRBV10-3	16	TRBJ1-5	TGTGCCATCAGTGAGGGCCCCGGGGATAGTACTCAGCCCCAGCATTTT	CAISEGPGDSTQPQHF
NA	NA	TRBV6-6	16	TRBJ1-6	TGTGCCAGCACCCCCCCCTCGGGGCAGGGGAGTTCACCCCTCCACTTT	CASTPPSGQGSSPLHF
NA	NA	TRBV11-2	13	TRBJ2-4	TGTGCCAGCAGCTTAGTCAGGGGGGACCCCCCGTACTTC	CASSLVRGDPPYF
TRBD1	once	TRBV28	15	TRBJ1-5	TGTGCCAGCAGTTTATACCGGGACAGAAATCAGCCCCAGCATTTT	CASSLYRDRNQPQHF
NA	NA	TRBV7-2	14	TRBJ1-1	TGTGCCAGCAGCTATATCCCAGGGAACACTGAAGCTTTCTTT	CASSYIPGNTEAFF
NA	NA	TRBV9	12	TRBJ1-3	TGTGCCAGCAGCCCTAGAGGAAACACCATATATTTT	CASSPRGNTIYF
NA	NA	TRBV28	14	TRBJ1-5	TGTGCCAGCAGTCCTACATATAGCAATCAGCCCCAGCATTTT	CASSPTYSNQPQHF
NA	NA	TRBV27	13	TRBJ2-5	TGTGCCAGCAGTCCAGGGACGCAAGAGACCCAGTACTTC	CASSPGTQETQYF
TRBD1	NA	TRBV7-8	15	TRBJ2-7	TGTGCCAGCAGCTCCTTGTGGACAGGGGGCGACGAGCAGTACTTC	CASSSLWTGGDEQYF
NA	once	TRBV11-2	16	TRBJ2-6	TGTGCCAGCAGCCCGGGACTGATGGGTGGGGCCAACGTCCTGACTTTC	CASSPGLMGGANVLTF
NA	NA	TRBV6-6	16	TRBJ1-5	TGTGCCAGCAGTTACTCGGAGGGGATAGGGGATCAGCCCCAGCATTTT	CASSYSEGIGDQPQHF
NA	NA	TRBV27	15	TRBJ2-6	TGTGCCAGCGCCTACTCGGGCCTTCCTCTTCGCGTCCTGACTTTC	CASAYSGLPLRVLTF
NA	NA	TRBV4-2	15	TRBJ2-7	TGTGCCAGCAGCCAAGTTCCCCTACAGGGCTACGAGCAGTACTTC	CASSQVPLQGYEQYF
NA	few	TRBV7-6	17	TRBJ1-3	TGTGCCAGCAGCGCTGAGGGGACGGTCGGCTCTGGAAACACCATATATTTT	CASSAEGTVGSGNTIYF
NA	NA	TRBV7-9	14	TRBJ1-1	TGTGCCAGCAGCTTAACAGGTCTTAACACTGAAGCTTTCTTT	CASSLTGLNTEAFF
NA	NA	TRBV18	13	TRBJ1-1	TGTGCCAGCTCACCATCGGGGAACACTGAAGCTTTCTTT	CASSPSGNTEAFF